This passage covers 2 T cell receptor beta chains from one sample sequenced in a study of siplizumab effects on memory and regulatory T cells. Repertoires were generated with immunoSEQ multiplex PCR, while TCRdb's copy carries only in-frame clones and drops some. The table shows tens of thousands of clones, with 88% occurring only once. The sequenced material came from Tregs sorted from blood. Receptors were obtained from a human donor in good health.

V gene TRBV7-9 combines with J gene TRBJ2-5, with 10 bases identical to TRBD1. V was clipped by 3 bases and J by 5 bases; unmatched bases: 6. The V gene's germline CDR1 is SEHNR and CDR2 FQNEAQ (reference sequence). This CDR3 comprises 15 residues. Here the CDR3 DNA reads TGTGCCAGCAGCTTCCGGGACAGGGGACGGGAGACCCAGTACTTC. It specifies CASSFRDRGRETQYF.

A few counts support this clone. The chain is built from TRBV6-1 and TRBJ1-2; 7 bases are shared with TRBD1. CDR3 size: 12 residues. With V trimmed by 10 bases and J by 7 bases, 9 bases remained unmatched. From germline, CDR1 is MNHNS and CDR2 SASEGT. CDR3: CATRTGARGYTF. CDR3 DNA sequence: TGTGCCACCAGAACAGGGGCCCGTGGCTACACCTTC.